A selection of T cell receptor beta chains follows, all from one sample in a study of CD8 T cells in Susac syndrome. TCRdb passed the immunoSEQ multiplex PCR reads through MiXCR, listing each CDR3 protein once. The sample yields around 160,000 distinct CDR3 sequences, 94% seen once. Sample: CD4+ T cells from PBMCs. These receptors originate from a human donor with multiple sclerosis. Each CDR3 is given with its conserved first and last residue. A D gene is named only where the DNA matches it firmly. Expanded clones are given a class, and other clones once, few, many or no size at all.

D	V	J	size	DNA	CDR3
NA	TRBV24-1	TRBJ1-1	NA	TGTGCCACCAGTGATTTGCACGAAGGGAACACTGAAGCTTTCTTT	CATSDLHEGNTEAFF
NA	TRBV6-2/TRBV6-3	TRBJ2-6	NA	TGTGCCAGCAGTTACGGGGCCAACGTCCTGACTTTC	CASSYGANVLTF
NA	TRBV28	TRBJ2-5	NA	TGTGCCATCTTTCATCCCTGGGAAGAGACCCAGTACTTC	CAIFHPWEETQYF
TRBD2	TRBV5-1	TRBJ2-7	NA	TGCGCCAGCAGCTTAGGGAGCGGGAGGGCCGATTACGAGCAGTACTTC	CASSLGSGRADYEQYF
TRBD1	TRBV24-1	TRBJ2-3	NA	TGTGCCACCAGTGATCCTACGTACCATGACAGGGGGGACACAGATACGCAGTATTTT	CATSDPTYHDRGDTDTQYF
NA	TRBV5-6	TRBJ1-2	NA	TGTGCCAGCAGACTAGAAGGGGTCTATGGCTACACCTTC	CASRLEGVYGYTF
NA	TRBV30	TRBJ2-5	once	TGTGCCTGGAGTGTTCATTGGTCCCCCCTCGGGGAGACCCAGTACTTC	CAWSVHWSPLGETQYF
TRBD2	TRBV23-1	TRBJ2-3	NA	TGCGCCGGGAGGGACTTCGGCCCCCTCACAGATACGCAGTATTTT	CAGRDFGPLTDTQYF
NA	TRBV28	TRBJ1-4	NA	TGTGCCACCAGCATTTGGGGGCGCGGTGAAAAACTGTTTTTT	CATSIWGRGEKLFF
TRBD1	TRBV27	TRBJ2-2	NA	TGTGCCAGCAGTGGGACAGGTAGTACCGGGGAGCTGTTTTTT	CASSGTGSTGELFF
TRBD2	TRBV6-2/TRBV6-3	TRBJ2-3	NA	TGTGCCAGCAGTTACCGTCCCGGGACTAGCGGGAGCACAGATACGCAGTATTTT	CASSYRPGTSGSTDTQYF
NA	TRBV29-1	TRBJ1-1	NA	TGCAGCGTTGAAGCGGCAGCTGAAGCTTTCTTT	CSVEAAAEAFF
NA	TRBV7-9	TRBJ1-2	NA	TGTGCCAGCAGCTTAGAGGGAGGGGAAGGCTACACCTTC	CASSLEGGEGYTF
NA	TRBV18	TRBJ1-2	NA	TGTGCCAGCTCACCGTGGACAGACGACGACTATGGCTACACCTTC	CASSPWTDDDYGYTF
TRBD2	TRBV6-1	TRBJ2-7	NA	TGTGCCAGCAGCGGGACTAGGAGTGGCGAGCAGTACTTC	CASSGTRSGEQYF
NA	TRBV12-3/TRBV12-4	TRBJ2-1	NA	TGTGCCAGCAGTTTCCCCGGATCCGACAATGAGCAGTTCTTC	CASSFPGSDNEQFF
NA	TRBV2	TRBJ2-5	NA	TGTGCCAGCAGTCGCAGCGCACAAGAGACCCAGTACTTC	CASSRSAQETQYF
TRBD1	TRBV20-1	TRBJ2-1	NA	TGCAGTGCTAGAGAAGGGGGACAGGGGGCGGATGAGCAGTTCTTC	CSAREGGQGADEQFF
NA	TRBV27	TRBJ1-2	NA	TGTGCCAGCAGTTATGCCGGACAGAACTATGGCTACACCTTC	CASSYAGQNYGYTF
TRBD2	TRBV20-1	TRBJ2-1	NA	TGCAGTGCTAGGCCGGGACTAGCGGTTGATAGGGCCTACAATGAGCAGTTCTTC	CSARPGLAVDRAYNEQFF
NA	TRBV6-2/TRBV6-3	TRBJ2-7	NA	TGTGCCAGCATGACCTCCTACGAGCAGTACTTC	CASMTSYEQYF
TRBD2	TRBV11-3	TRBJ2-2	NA	TGTGCCAGCAGCTTAGACCATGGTGGGACTAGCTTTTCCGGGGAGCTGTTTTTT	CASSLDHGGTSFSGELFF
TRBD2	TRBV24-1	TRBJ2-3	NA	TGTGCCACCAGTGATTCAAGCGGGAGCTCAGATACGCAGTATTTT	CATSDSSGSSDTQYF
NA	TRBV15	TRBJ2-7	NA	TGTGCCACCAGCAGAGGGAAAGATACCTACGAGCAGTACTTC	CATSRGKDTYEQYF
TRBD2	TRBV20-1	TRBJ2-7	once	TGCAGTGCTGGGGTAGCGGGAGCCTACGAGCAGTACTTC	CSAGVAGAYEQYF
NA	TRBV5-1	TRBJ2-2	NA	TGCGCCAGCAGTACGAGATCTACTTACGGGGAGCTGTTTTTT	CASSTRSTYGELFF
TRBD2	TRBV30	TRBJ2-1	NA	TGTGCCTGGGAACCTAGGGAGCGGGAGCGGGCTGAGCAGTTCTTC	CAWEPRERERAEQFF
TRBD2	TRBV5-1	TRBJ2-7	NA	TGCGCCAGCAGCTCGTTAGCGGGCTACGAGCAGTACTTC	CASSSLAGYEQYF
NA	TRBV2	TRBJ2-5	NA	TGTGCCAGCAGACCTGACCGGGGTCGGACCCAGTACTTC	CASRPDRGRTQYF
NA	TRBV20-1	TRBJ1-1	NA	TGCAGTGCTCTTGGCACTGAAGCTTTCTTT	CSALGTEAFF
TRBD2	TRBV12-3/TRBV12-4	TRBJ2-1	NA	TGTGCCAGCAGTTTTCTTCGAAGGGTCCGGCTAGCGGGAGTTCCCCACAATGAGCAGTTCTTC	CASSFLRRVRLAGVPHNEQFF
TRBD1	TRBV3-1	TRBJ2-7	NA	TGTGCCAGCAGACGGGACAGTAACTCCTACGAGCAGTACTTC	CASRRDSNSYEQYF
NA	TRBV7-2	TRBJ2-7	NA	TGTGCCAGCAGCCCATTCCAGACCTACGAGCAGTACTTC	CASSPFQTYEQYF
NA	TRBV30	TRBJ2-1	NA	TGTGCCTGGGAAAATTCACAGCGCGATGAGCAGTTCTTC	CAWENSQRDEQFF
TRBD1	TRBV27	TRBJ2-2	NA	TGTGCCAGCAGTTTCGGGACAGGGAACACCGGGGAGCTGTTTTTT	CASSFGTGNTGELFF
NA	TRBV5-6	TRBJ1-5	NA	TGTGCCAGCAGCTTACAGCCCTATAGCAATCAGCCCCAGCATTTT	CASSLQPYSNQPQHF
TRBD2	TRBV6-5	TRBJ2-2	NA	TGTGCCAGCAGTTACTCGGTAGCGGGCTTAAACACCGGGGAGCTGTTTTTT	CASSYSVAGLNTGELFF
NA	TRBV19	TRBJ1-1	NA	TGTGCCAGTAGGACAGATATGAACACTGAAGCTTTCTTT	CASRTDMNTEAFF
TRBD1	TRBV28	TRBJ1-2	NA	TGTGCCAGCAGGGCCGGGACAGGTCGGGGCTACACCTTC	CASRAGTGRGYTF
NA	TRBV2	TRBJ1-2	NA	TGTGCCAGCAGTGAAGCTCGCGACAACTATGGCTACACCTTC	CASSEARDNYGYTF
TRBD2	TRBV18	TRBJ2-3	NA	TGTGCCAGCTCAGCCTCTAGCGGGAGCGGGGGAAGTACGCAGTATTTT	CASSASSGSGGSTQYF
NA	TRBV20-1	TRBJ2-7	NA	TGCAGTGCTAGAGATCGGAAAACATACGAGCAGTACTTC	CSARDRKTYEQYF
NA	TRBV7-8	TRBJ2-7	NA	TGTGCCAGCAGCTTAAGGGGACGCGAGCAGTACTTC	CASSLRGREQYF
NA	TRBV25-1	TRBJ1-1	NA	TGTGCCAGCAAAAGCAGGGCCGGGACTGAAGCTTTCTTT	CASKSRAGTEAFF
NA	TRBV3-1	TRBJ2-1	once	TGTGCCAGCAGCCACCAAAACGGCAATGAGCAGTTCTTC	CASSHQNGNEQFF
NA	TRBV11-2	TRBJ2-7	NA	TGTGCCAGCAGCGAGGGACCCGGGGCCTACGAGCAGTACTTC	CASSEGPGAYEQYF
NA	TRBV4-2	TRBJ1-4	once	TGTGCCAGCAGCCAAGAGGGCTTCCGGTCGACGGTGAAACTGTTTTTT	CASSQEGFRSTVKLFF
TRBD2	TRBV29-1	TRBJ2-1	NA	TGCAGCGTTGTTAAATGGGGTAGCGGGGAGAATGAGCAGTTCTTC	CSVVKWGSGENEQFF
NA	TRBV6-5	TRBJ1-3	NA	TGTGCCAGCAGGGAACAGGGAGCGGGGGGAAACACCATATATTTT	CASREQGAGGNTIYF
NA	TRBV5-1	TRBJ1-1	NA	TGCGCCAGCAGCCCGGCGGACCCCCTCGACACTGAAGCTTTCTTT	CASSPADPLDTEAFF
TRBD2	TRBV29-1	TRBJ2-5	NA	TGCAGCGTATTGGGACTAGCCGTGACCCAGTACTTC	CSVLGLAVTQYF
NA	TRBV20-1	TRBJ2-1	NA	TGCAGTGCTAGAGATCGCATCAACAATGAGCAGTTCTTC	CSARDRINNEQFF
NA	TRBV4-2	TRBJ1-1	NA	TGTGCCAGCAGCCACAGGGAGGGCACTGAAGCTTTCTTT	CASSHREGTEAFF
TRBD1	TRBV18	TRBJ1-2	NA	TGTGCCAGCTCACCGGACAGGGCCCAATACTATGGCTACACCTTC	CASSPDRAQYYGYTF